What follows are 18 T cell receptor beta chains derived from one specimen sequenced in a study of vaccination and CD4 T cells after COVID-19. Treatment denoted: roughly 10-day PBMC culture with coronavirus spike peptide pools or control peptides (ViraFEST assay). The assay that was used to sequence DNA from cultured CD4+ T cells was the Oncomine TCR Beta short-read assay. Each CDR3 protein gets one entry after TCRdb re-called the PCR reads with MiXCR. The sample carries 7,500 to 8,500 distinct CDR3 sequences, less than 25% recorded once. No antigen has been identified for these receptors. Sequenced material: CD4+ T cells from blood, cultured in vitro, taken after SARS-CoV-2 vaccination. These receptors originate from a human donor who had recovered from COVID-19.

The chain couples TRBV12-3 or TRBV12-4 to TRBJ1-2; D is unresolved. Deletions cut 6 bases from V and 4 bases from J, with 15 bases between. There are 14 residues in the CDR3. In DNA, the CDR3 is TGTGCCAGCAGCCCAGATAGGACGGGCTATGGCTACACCTTC. It specifies CASSPDRTGYGYTF.

The V call is TRBV14, the J call TRBJ1-3; D might be TRBD1 (6 bases). With 5 bases removed from V and 0 bases from J, the gap between germline ends came to 14 bases. The CDR3 has 16 residues. CDR1 and CDR2 (germline): SGHDN, FVKESK. The CDR3, as DNA: TGTGCCAGCAGCTACAGACAGGCCGTCTCTGGAAACACCATATATTTT. Translating it yields CASSYRQAVSGNTIYF.

This clonotype rates as medium-sized. The chain has TRBV6-5 and TRBJ2-1, with a possible D match to TRBD1 (6 bases). Deletions cut 7 bases from V and 5 bases from J, with 21 bases between. The V gene's germline CDR1 is MNHEY and CDR2 SVGAGI. The CDR3 length is 16 residues. The CDR3 is CASTKRQAGVDNEQFF. The CDR3, as DNA: TGTGCCAGCACCAAGCGCCAAGCAGGGGTCGACAATGAGCAGTTCTTC.

V usage is TRBV5-1 and J usage is TRBJ2-1, with 7 bases identical to TRBD1. After removal of 0 bases from V and 7 bases from J, the junction contained 7 bases not matched to a gene. CDR1 and CDR2 from the germline V gene are SGHRS and YFSETQ. This CDR3 region has 15 residues. Here the CDR3 reads CASSLGLGGRNEQFF. CDR3 bases: TGCGCCAGCAGCTTGGGGCTAGGGGGCAGGAATGAGCAGTTCTTC.

In its sample, this clonotype was seen a few times. The chain recombines TRBV6-1 with TRBJ1-2; perhaps TRBD1 as D (5 bases). The germline V gene has CDR1 MNHNS and CDR2 SASEGT. Trimming removed 4 bases from V and 4 bases from J, with 13 bases in between. The CDR3 runs 14 residues. The CDR3 protein is CASSGDGGGYGYTF. CDR3 DNA sequence: TGTGCCAGCAGTGGGGACGGCGGGGGCTATGGCTACACCTTC.

The sample holds a few counts of this clonotype. The chain has TRBV28 and TRBJ2-7; 10 bases are a match to TRBD2. The CDR3 is 15 amino acids. V shed 6 bases and J 7 bases; nucleotides not matched to a gene: 12. Looked up from germline, CDR1 is MDHEN and CDR2 is SYDVKM. CDR3 in DNA: TGTGCCAGCAGCCAATTAGCTAGCGGGAGTAGGGAGCAGTACTTC. As protein: CASSQLASGSREQYF.

This clonotype was picked up a small number of times. The V and J genes are TRBV7-3 and TRBJ2-3; D not certain. CDR1 and CDR2 from the germline V gene are SGHTA and FQGTGA. CDR3 length equals 13 residues. Between the trimmed V and J ends, which lost 3 bases and 6 bases, there was a span of 10 bases. DNA of the CDR3: TGTGCCAGCAGCTTCTCTACCTTGGATACGCAGTATTTT. Its translation: CASSFSTLDTQYF.

By its share, this clonotype is medium-sized (0.01 to 0.1%). The chain combines TRBV7-9 with TRBJ2-5; 7 bases agree with TRBD1. Germline values: CDR1 SEHNR, CDR2 FQNEAQ (reference sequence). This CDR3 has 15 residues. The ends lost 3 bases at V and 1 base at J; junction bases unmatched: 5. The CDR3 DNA sequence: TGTGCCAGCAGCTTGCCCACAGGGGTCCAAGAGACCCAGTACTTC. This codes for CASSLPTGVQETQYF.

The chain couples TRBV28 to TRBJ1-1; 11 bases map to TRBD1. V lost 5 bases to trimming and J lost 5 bases; unmatched junction nucleotides: 7. The germline gives CDR1 MDHEN, CDR2 SYDVKM. The CDR3 extends over 15 amino acids. CDR3 region: CASSTHGQGATEAFF. CDR3 DNA: TGTGCCAGCAGTACCCACGGACAGGGGGCGACTGAAGCTTTCTTT.

V is TRBV5-6 and J is TRBJ1-5; possibly TRBD1 for D (5 bases). Trimming cost V 0 bases and J 2 bases, with 15 bases left between them. The CDR3 runs 17 residues. Germline V gives CDR1 SGHDT, CDR2 YYEEEE. The CDR3 nucleotides are TGTGCCAGCAGCTTGGGACAGCTATCGTCGGGCAATCAGCCCCAGCATTTT. This sequence encodes CASSLGQLSSGNQPQHF.

The V and J genes are TRBV20-1 and TRBJ2-1; D unresolved. The CDR3 is made up of 12 amino acids. CDR1 is DFQATT and CDR2 is SNEGSKA in the germline V gene (reference sequence). V was clipped by 2 bases and J by 5 bases, with 7 bases between them. The CDR3 here is CSARPSNNEQFF. Here the CDR3 DNA reads TGCAGTGCTAGACCTTCTAACAATGAGCAGTTCTTC.

This clonotype is medium-sized. The chain carries TRBV19 and TRBJ1-2, with no clear D. This CDR3 has 13 amino acids. V was cut by 3 bases and J by 5 bases, with 10 bases left in between. Germline V gene lookup returns CDR1 LNHDA and CDR2 SQIVND (reference sequence). This CDR3 reads CASSIRPLYGYTF. DNA for the CDR3: TGTGCCAGTAGTATTCGGCCCTTGTATGGCTACACCTTC.

This clonotype was recorded a few times. CDR3 sequence (DNA): TGTGCCAGCAGTTTTGTGGGAGGTCCCTACGAGCAGTACTTC. It encodes CASSFVGGPYEQYF. The V call is TRBV28, the J call TRBJ2-7; weak D call: TRBD2 (6 bases). The V gene's germline CDR1 is MDHEN and CDR2 SYDVKM. With 3 bases removed from V and 2 bases from J, the gap between germline ends came to 11 bases. The CDR3 covers 14 residues.

The gene calls are TRBV20-1 and TRBJ2-3; no clear D. The germline gives CDR1 DFQATT, CDR2 SNEGSKA (reference sequence). The CDR3 runs 13 residues. V was pared by 3 bases and J by 2 bases, with 9 bases between. For the CDR3, the DNA is TGCAGTGCTAGGAACAGAAACACAGATACGCAGTATTTT. Its translation is CSARNRNTDTQYF.

Within the sample, this clonotype is medium-sized. The chain is built from TRBV20-1 and TRBJ2-5; 14 bases agree with TRBD2. This CDR3 has 19 amino acids. The germline CDR1 and CDR2 sequences are DFQATT and SNEGSKA (reference sequence). Here the CDR3 reads CRAVNPTGLAGGRRETQYF. DNA of the CDR3: TGCAGGGCCGTCAACCCCACTGGACTAGCGGGGGGAAGGCGGGAGACCCAGTACTTC.

The chain carries TRBV6-1 and TRBJ2-7; the match to TRBD2 covers 9 bases. CDR1 and CDR2 (germline): MNHNS, SASEGT. V was pared by 6 bases and J by 1 base, with 10 bases of the junction left unmatched. CDR3 length: 16 residues. The CDR3 region is CASSPSGAPRSYEQYF. As DNA, the CDR3 is TGTGCCAGCAGCCCTAGCGGGGCTCCTCGATCCTACGAGCAGTACTTC.

This clonotype was picked up a small number of times. The chain joins TRBV5-1 to TRBJ2-7; TRBD2 agrees at 15 bases. There are 16 residues in the CDR3. The trim removed 4 bases at V and 2 bases at J, leaving 4 bases unmatched. Germline assignment: CDR1 SGHRS and CDR2 YFSETQ. CDR3 nucleotides: TGCGCCAGCAGCCGGACTAGCGGGAGGGGGACCTACGAGCAGTACTTC. It specifies CASSRTSGRGTYEQYF.

This clonotype was detected many times. The chain links TRBV6-2 or TRBV6-3 to TRBJ2-1, with D uncertain. Per germline, CDR1 MNHEY and CDR2 SVGEGT. Deletions cut 6 bases from V and 6 bases from J, with 15 bases between. The CDR3 runs to 14 residues. This chain's CDR3 is CASRTSRKRNEQFF. The CDR3 DNA is TGTGCCAGCAGAACCTCCAGGAAACGCAATGAGCAGTTCTTC.